The present T cell receptor (beta chain) was sequenced within a study of T cells in Graves' hyperthyroidism and ophthalmopathy. Study in general: Peripheral blood specimens were obtained at initial diagnosis, prior to any treatment.

V lost 0 bases, J lost 0 bases, and 11 bases lay in between. This CDR3 is 16 amino acids long. Germline CDR1 is SGHRS and CDR2 is YFSETQ. Using RNA transcripts as the source, TCR beta CDR3 regions were amplified. Initially, a first-round RT-PCR of the TCR CDR3 employed the HTBI primer set. TCRdb itself ran the multiplex PCR reads through MiXCR, one entry per CDR3 protein. Found here are 350,000 or so distinct CDR3 sequences, about 17% of them singletons; the top ten hold 30% to 40%. Overall study findings and caveats: Among clonotypes expanded in thyroid above 0.001, most were also found in blood.

Patients between 18 and 65 years old had hyperthyroidism, newly diagnosed and lasting under 2 months. For the diagnoses, clinical symptoms, serum thyroxine and TRAb, thyroid ultrasound and orbital computed tomography were used. This clonotype was seen many times. The antigen is not known. The specimen was blood. The source of this sequence is a woman aged 25 to 45 with Graves' hyperthyroidism that later progressed to Graves' ophthalmopathy. The V gene is TRBV5-1, the J gene TRBJ2-3; D is possibly TRBD1 or TRBD2 (6 bases each). The CDR3 reads CASSLGRGQSTDTQYF. CDR3 sequence (DNA): TGCGCCAGCAGCTTGGGGCGGGGACAAAGCACAGATACGCAGTATTTT.